This T cell receptor (beta chain) was sequenced for a study of T cell responses to AZD1222 COVID-19 vaccine. Regarding the study as a whole: There were vaccine-associated CD4 TCRs across spike, dominant at 160-218 and 743-854. Two AZD1222 doses significantly raised spike-specific TCR breadth and depth over controls.

Details on this clone: Its cognate antigen is unknown.

The protocol was immunoSEQ multiplex PCR, while the TCRdb copy is restricted to in-frame clones and leaves out a portion. The repertoire has about 160,000 clones, more than 80% of them found once; the top ten carry more than 3%. This TCR derives from an adult who received the AZD1222 COVID-19 vaccine. The material was peripheral blood, obtained 28 days after the second AZD1222 dose.

The CDR3 loop reads CASRTGGWTEAFF. CDR3 coding DNA: TGTGCCAGCAGGACAGGGGGGTGGACTGAAGCTTTCTTT. This chain joins TRBV12-3 or TRBV12-4 and TRBJ1-1, with 9 nucleotides matching TRBD1. The CDR3 is 13 amino acids. The J segment lost 5 bases and the V segment lost 6 bases, leaving 4 bases of the junction unmatched.